This passage covers 31 T cell receptor beta chains from one sample sequenced in a study of graft-versus-host responses after intestinal transplantation. For these TCRs, the target antigens are not known. Profiling relied on immunoSEQ multiplex PCR, and the TCRdb table lists in-frame clones only, not all of them. The table records under 130,000 clones, approximately 93% of them present only once. Material: unstimulated CD8+ T cells sorted from spleen or lymph node cells, obtained before intestinal transplant. The source of these receptors is a human donor who received an intestinal transplant.

The chain uses TRBV27 and TRBJ2-1; D is possibly TRBD1 (5 bases). The CDR3 length is 13 residues. V was trimmed by 6 bases and J by 6 bases, leaving 12 bases between them. Germline CDR1 and CDR2: MNHEY and SMNVEV (reference sequence). The CDR3 region is CASSPQVVNEQFF. The DNA of the CDR3 is TGTGCCAGCAGCCCACAGGTCGTCAATGAGCAGTTCTTC.

The CDR3 loop reads CASSYAGLAAEQFF. Here the CDR3 DNA reads TGTGCCAGCAGTTATGCGGGACTAGCGGCGGAGCAGTTCTTC. V usage is TRBV6-5 and J usage is TRBJ2-1, with 11 bases aligning to TRBD2. The germline V gene encodes CDR1 MNHEY and CDR2 SVGAGI. The CDR3 covers 14 residues. Trimming at V came to 3 bases and at J to 10 bases, leaving 5 bases not matched to a gene.

The genes are TRBV5-6 and TRBJ1-6, with D unclear. Germline V gene lookup returns CDR1 SGHDT and CDR2 YYEEEE. This CDR3 has 12 residues. Trimming removed 3 bases at V and 7 bases at J, with 5 bases between. CDR3 loop: CASSWTNSPLHF. CDR3 coding DNA: TGTGCCAGCAGCTGGACCAATTCACCCCTCCACTTT.

The J gene is TRBJ2-3, the V gene TRBV14; 8 positions match TRBD2. This CDR3 contains 13 residues. V shed 3 bases and J 5 bases; nucleotides not matched to a gene: 1. Germline CDR1 reads SGHDN; CDR2 reads FVKESK. The CDR3 coding sequence is TGTGCCAGCAGCCAGGGACTAGGAGATACGCAGTATTTT. This sequence encodes CASSQGLGDTQYF.

The chain is built from TRBV6-1 and TRBJ1-2; D gene uncertain. This CDR3 comprises 14 residues. The V gene's germline CDR1 is MNHNS and CDR2 SASEGT. Trimming stripped 2 bases from V and 2 bases from J, with 9 bases between. The CDR3 region is CASSEIRQNYGYTF. CDR3 bases: TGTGCCAGCAGTGAAATCAGGCAGAACTATGGCTACACCTTC.

This rearrangement joins TRBV2 to TRBJ1-1; a possible D gene is TRBD1 (6 bases). Germline V lookup: CDR1 SNHLY, CDR2 FYNNEI. This CDR3 region has 14 residues. V shed 5 bases and J shed 1 base, with 11 bases lying between them. In DNA form, the CDR3 reads TGTGCCAGCAGTCGACGGGGGCCGAACACTGAAGCTTTCTTT. This encodes CASSRRGPNTEAFF.

The rearrangement links TRBV19 to TRBJ1-1, with TRBD1 matching over 7 bases. V dropped 7 bases and J dropped 2; count of bases not matched to a gene: 4. From germline, CDR1 is LNHDA and CDR2 SQIVND (reference sequence). This CDR3 is 13 amino acids long. The CDR3 region has the DNA TGTGCCAGTACACGACAGGGTAACACTGAAGCTTTCTTT. This encodes CASTRQGNTEAFF.

V usage is TRBV2 and J usage is TRBJ2-2; 9 bases match TRBD2. The CDR3 runs to 15 residues. The germline V gene encodes CDR1 SNHLY and CDR2 FYNNEI. V lost 3 bases to trimming and J lost 1 base; unmatched junction nucleotides: 0. The CDR3 DNA reads as TGTGCCAGCAGTGAGCGGGGGGGGAACACCGGGGAGCTGTTTTTT. The encoded protein is CASSERGGNTGELFF.

The V and J genes are TRBV4-1 and TRBJ2-5; perhaps TRBD1 as D (5 bases). Trimming shortened V by 0 bases and J by 1 base, and 12 bases separated the two germline ends. CDR1 is MGHRA, CDR2 YSYEKL, per germline. This CDR3 region has 16 residues. The CDR3 DNA is TGCGCCAGCAGCCAAGATCAAACAGGATTCCAAGAGACCCAGTACTTC. The encoded protein is CASSQDQTGFQETQYF.

The rearrangement links TRBV6-5 to TRBJ1-1; D remains unclear. V was pared by 2 bases and J by 4 bases, with 8 bases between. The CDR3 has 13 residues. Germline values: CDR1 MNHEY, CDR2 SVGAGI. CDR3 nucleotides: TGTGCCAGCAGTTACCGGGGTGGCACTGAAGCTTTCTTT. It is translated as CASSYRGGTEAFF.

The J gene is TRBJ1-5, the V gene TRBV23-1; a possible D gene is TRBD1 (5 bases). TRBV23-1 is an ORF for which the function is uncertain. The CDR3 is made up of 18 amino acids. Trimming removed 4 bases at V and 0 bases at J, with 19 bases between. The CDR3 region is CASSPSRGPRYSNQPQHF. In nucleotides, the CDR3 is TGCGCCAGCAGTCCGTCGAGGGGCCCCCGTTATAGCAATCAGCCCCAGCATTTT.

V gene TRBV9 combines with J gene TRBJ1-2; unclear D gene. Trimming pared 2 bases from V and 0 bases from J, leaving 11 bases between. Germline V gene data show CDR1 as SGDLS and CDR2 as YYNGEE. The CDR3 contains 15 residues. The DNA of the CDR3 is TGTGCCAGCAGCGTTAGCCGGGAAGCTAACTATGGCTACACCTTC. Protein product: CASSVSREANYGYTF.

This chain connects TRBV2 to TRBJ2-2, with D perhaps being TRBD1 or TRBD2 (5 bases each). Deletions cut 8 bases from V and 0 bases from J, with 16 bases between. CDR1 SNHLY and CDR2 FYNNEI come from the germline V gene. The CDR3 has 16 amino acids. The CDR3 nucleotides read TGTGCCAGCGCTGGGGGTCGATCATCGAACACCGGGGAGCTGTTTTTT. Protein product: CASAGGRSSNTGELFF.

The chain links TRBV5-8 to TRBJ1-2, with D possibly matching TRBD1 (5 bases). Per the germline V gene, CDR1 is SGHTS and CDR2 is YDEGEE. V was cut by 3 bases and J by 5 bases, with 14 bases left in between. This CDR3 region has 14 residues. This chain's CDR3 is CASSSWAGEYGYTF. The CDR3 region has the DNA TGTGCCAGCAGCTCCTGGGCGGGGGAGTATGGCTACACCTTC.

V usage is TRBV10-2 and J usage is TRBJ1-5; no clear D. Between the trimmed V and J ends, which lost 3 bases and 0 bases, there was a span of 6 bases. The CDR3 has 14 residues. Germline lookup yields CDR1 WSHSY and CDR2 SAAADI. This CDR3 is CASSEFYSNQPQHF. The CDR3, as DNA: TGCGCCAGCAGTGAATTCTATAGCAATCAGCCCCAGCATTTT.

V and J are TRBV6-5 and TRBJ2-6, with a possible D match to TRBD2 (6 bases). The V gene's germline CDR1 is MNHEY and CDR2 SVGAGI. The V and J ends lost 9 bases and 12 bases respectively, with 24 bases between them. The CDR3 totals 15 residues. The CDR3 sequence: CASYGGGDSMGVLTF. CDR3 in DNA: TGTGCCAGTTACGGGGGTGGGGACTCTATGGGCGTCCTGACTTTC.

The gene calls are TRBV19 and TRBJ2-3, with 7 bases matching TRBD2. The CDR3 spans 17 residues. J lost 6 bases, V lost 5 bases, and 17 bases had no gene match. CDR1 and CDR2 (germline): LNHDA, SQIVND (reference sequence). The CDR3 DNA sequence: TGTGCCAGTAGTCCGCACCCGGGGGGACTGGATGTGGATACGCAGTATTTT. This codes for CASSPHPGGLDVDTQYF.

This clone was picked up one time. The J gene is TRBJ1-5, the V gene TRBV19; 7 positions agree with TRBD1. After removal of 0 bases from V and 0 bases from J, the junction contained 8 bases not matched to a gene. The CDR3 totals 18 residues. Germline V gene lookup returns CDR1 LNHDA and CDR2 SQIVND (reference sequence). CDR3 bases: TGTGCCAGTAGTATAGATCACAGGGGCGCGTATAGCAATCAGCCCCAGCATTTT. Amino acid sequence: CASSIDHRGAYSNQPQHF.

The genes are TRBV27 and TRBJ2-1; 7 bases are shared with TRBD2. V shed 6 bases, J shed 4 bases, and the junction held 6 bases outside the gene matches. Germline lookup yields CDR1 MNHEY and CDR2 SMNVEV (reference sequence). The CDR3 sequence is 14 residues long. CDR3 bases: TGTGCCAGCAGCTTCGGGGGGAATTACAATGAGCAGTTCTTC. Its translation is CASSFGGNYNEQFF.

The chain couples TRBV9 to TRBJ2-1; D unclear. V was shortened by 1 base and J by 5 bases, with 13 bases between the two germline ends. The length of the CDR3 is 15 residues. Germline V gives CDR1 SGDLS, CDR2 YYNGEE. The CDR3 spells CASSVKPRANNEQFF. The CDR3 bases are TGTGCCAGCAGCGTAAAACCACGGGCCAACAATGAGCAGTTCTTC.

This sequence joins TRBV6-1 and TRBJ1-3; D is perhaps TRBD1 (5 bases). CDR1 MNHNS and CDR2 SASEGT come from the germline V gene. V was trimmed by 1 base and J by 0 bases, leaving 10 bases between them. The length of the CDR3 is 16 residues. The CDR3 nucleotides are TGTGCCAGCAGTGAAGAGAGGGGAAGCTCTGGAAACACCATATATTTT. This translates into CASSEERGSSGNTIYF.

The rearrangement uses TRBV6-5 and TRBJ2-7; D possibly uses TRBD1 or TRBD2 (6 bases each). Germline CDR1 and CDR2: MNHEY and SVGAGI. This CDR3 is 13 amino acids long. Trimming removed 10 bases from V and 3 bases from J, with 16 bases in between. The DNA of the CDR3 is TGTGCCATGAGGGGGGAACCAAGCTACGAGCAGTACTTC. This sequence encodes CAMRGEPSYEQYF.

The chain links TRBV6-5 to TRBJ1-1; 8 bases agree with TRBD1. Germline V gives CDR1 MNHEY, CDR2 SVGAGI. The CDR3 has 15 residues. V dropped 2 bases and J dropped 6; count of bases not matched to a gene: 8. The CDR3 sequence is CASSYTTGEFSEAFF. CDR3 nucleotides: TGTGCCAGCAGTTACACGACAGGGGAATTTTCTGAAGCTTTCTTT.

The rearrangement uses TRBV7-3 and TRBJ1-5, with 7 bases fitting TRBD1. CDR3 length equals 18 residues. Looked up from germline, CDR1 is SGHTA and CDR2 is FQGTGA. The ends lost 5 bases at V and 0 bases at J; junction bases unmatched: 13. Here the CDR3 DNA reads TGTGCCAGCAGCCAGATGGGAACAGGGGCAGTTAGCAATCAGCCCCAGCATTTT. Its protein is CASSQMGTGAVSNQPQHF.

The chain uses TRBV5-6 and TRBJ1-3; the D gene is possibly TRBD1 (5 bases). This CDR3 region has 14 residues. Trimming left V 0 bases short and J 5 bases short, with 9 bases between. Germline CDR1 and CDR2: SGHDT and YYEEEE. The CDR3 nucleotides are TGTGCCAGCAGCTTGGGGGGCCGTAGAAACACCATATATTTT. The encoded protein is CASSLGGRRNTIYF.

In DNA, the CDR3 is TGCGCCAGCAGCTTCACTGACAGTTTCTACAATGAGCAGTTCTTC. This codes for CASSFTDSFYNEQFF. The V and J genes are TRBV5-1 and TRBJ2-1, with D perhaps matching TRBD1 (5 bases). Trimming took 2 bases from V and 3 from J, leaving 12 bases between them. Germline assignment: CDR1 SGHRS and CDR2 YFSETQ. This CDR3 region has 15 residues.

This clone was recorded only once. The chain carries TRBV25-1 and TRBJ2-7; 10 positions match TRBD2. The V gene's germline CDR1 is MGHDK and CDR2 SYGVNS. The CDR3 length is 13 residues. V gave up 4 bases and J gave up 7 bases; unmatched junction bases: 4. The CDR3 here is CASSGAAGGEQYF. The CDR3 DNA reads TGTGCCAGCAGTGGCGCAGCGGGGGGGGAGCAGTACTTC.

V and J are TRBV29-1 and TRBJ1-2; no firm D call. The CDR3 is 12 residues long. V lost 7 bases and J lost 8, with 17 bases in between. The germline CDR1 and CDR2 sequences are SQVTM and ANQGSEA. In nucleotides, the CDR3 is TGCAGCGCCTCAATTCCCGAGGCCGGCTACACCTTC. Translating it yields CSASIPEAGYTF.

V and J are TRBV9 and TRBJ2-3, with 12 bases that match TRBD2. Looked up from germline, CDR1 is SGDLS and CDR2 is YYNGEE. V shed 4 bases and J 1 base; nucleotides not matched to a gene: 16. The CDR3 has 20 amino acids. The chain's CDR3 is CASSHPRLAGVFRGTDTQYF. As DNA, the CDR3 is TGTGCCAGCAGCCACCCGAGACTAGCGGGGGTCTTCAGGGGCACAGATACGCAGTATTTT.

The chain is built from TRBV5-4 and TRBJ2-3, with D perhaps TRBD2 (7 bases). This CDR3 comprises 14 residues. Per the germline V gene, CDR1 is SGHNT and CDR2 is YYREEE (reference sequence). V lost 1 base and J 4 bases, leaving 10 bases between the germline ends. CDR3 region: CASSLPGGPDTQYF. CDR3 DNA: TGTGCCAGCAGCTTGCCCGGGGGGCCAGATACGCAGTATTTT. Combining the CDR3 with reference TRBV5-4 and TRBJ2-3 gives the whole variable domain ETGVTQSPTHLIKTRGQQVTLRCSSQSGHNTVSWYQQALGQGPQFIFQYYREEENGRGNFPPRFSGLQFPNYSSELNVNALELDDSALYLCASSLPGGPDTQYFGPGTRLTVL.

This chain links TRBV6-5 with TRBJ2-5, with D maybe TRBD1 (5 bases). The V and J ends lost 4 bases and 3 bases respectively, with 9 bases between them. Looked up from germline, CDR1 is MNHEY and CDR2 is SVGAGI. This CDR3 comprises 13 residues. The DNA for the CDR3 is TGTGCCAGCAGTTCGCCAGGGAAAGAGACCCAGTACTTC. Its translation: CASSSPGKETQYF.